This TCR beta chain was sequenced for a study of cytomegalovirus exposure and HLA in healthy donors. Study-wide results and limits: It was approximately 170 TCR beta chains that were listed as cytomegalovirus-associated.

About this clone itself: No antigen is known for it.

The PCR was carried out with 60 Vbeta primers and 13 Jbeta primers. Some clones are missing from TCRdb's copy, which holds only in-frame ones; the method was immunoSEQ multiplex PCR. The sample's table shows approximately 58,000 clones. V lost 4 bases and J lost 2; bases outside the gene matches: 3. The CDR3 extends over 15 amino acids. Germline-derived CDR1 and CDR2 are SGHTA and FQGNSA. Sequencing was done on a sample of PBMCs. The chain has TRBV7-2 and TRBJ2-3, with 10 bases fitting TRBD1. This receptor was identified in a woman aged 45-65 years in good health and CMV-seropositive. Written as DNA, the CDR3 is TGTGCCAGCAGCTGGGGACAGGGGTTCACAGATACGCAGTATTTT. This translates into CASSWGQGFTDTQYF.